This T cell receptor (beta chain) was identified during a study of T cell repertoires in cytomegalovirus infection. This clonotype was found a few times. TCRdb independently ran MiXCR on the reads; one entry per CDR3 protein. Counted here are about 230,000 distinct CDR3 sequences, over 20% occurring once; the ten biggest clones make up around a sixth. Germline lookup yields CDR1 DFQATT and CDR2 SNEGSKA (reference sequence). This CDR3 is 13 amino acids long. With V trimmed by 4 bases and J by 5 bases, 6 bases remained unmatched. The receptor comes from a human donor in good health (CMV status not recorded). Some clones in this sample may be carry-over from other donors' samples. This chain connects TRBV20-1 to TRBJ1-1, with TRBD1 matching over 8 bases. Sequencing used CD8+ T cells from PBMCs. CDR3: CSAIQGERTEAFF. Written as DNA, the CDR3 is TGCAGTGCTATACAGGGGGAGAGGACTGAAGCTTTCTTT.